This T cell receptor (beta chain) was documented in a study of neurological immune-mediated disorders. The CDR3 is 13 amino acids. V dropped 3 bases and J dropped 6 bases, with 9 bases sitting between them. CDR1 and CDR2 from the germline V gene are MNHEY and SVGEGT. Whole-study findings and limits: Phylogenetic grouping put 18 of 34 multiple sclerosis patients' repertoires into one related-CDR3 cluster, a possible signature. There was no clinical or MRI feature that showed an association with the multiple sclerosis repertoire cluster. Private repertoires in all groups were suggested, as expanded clones shared no CDR3 amino acid sequences across subjects.

This clonotype is termed medium-sized. The antigen remains undetermined. TCRdb recomputed calls from the 5' RACE reads with MiXCR, one row per CDR3 protein. The profile covers some 57,000 distinct CDR3 sequences, with 4% to 5.5% appearing a single time and roughly 3.3% taken by the ten largest. Specimen: PBMCs. The source is a woman in her forties or fifties with multiple sclerosis. The V gene is TRBV6-2 or TRBV6-3, the J gene TRBJ2-1; D is unresolved. As DNA, the CDR3 is TGTGCCAGCAGTTATGACTCCATCAATGAGCAGTTCTTC. Translating it yields CASSYDSINEQFF.